This T cell receptor beta chain stems from a study of CXCR3-negative and CXCR3-positive naive CD8 T cells (dated by TCRdb to between 2018 and 2020). About the full investigation: In total, roughly 140 million TRB reads were obtained, which works out to roughly 1.5 +/- 0.3 million reads per library. Diversity and physicochemical repertoire analyses were performed on some eleven donors pooled from two independent experiments. For the TRBV-TRBJ cluster analysis, the naive subsets came from 5 or 6 donors, while the memory cells came from 3 donors. General conclusions and limits of the study: TRBV-TRBJ usage was similar between naive CXCR3-negative and CXCR3-positive cells from the same donor, while memory cells showed distinct patterns. Freshly isolated PBMCs were used for most assays because CXCR3 expression partially decreased after cryopreservation. Repertoire diversity was comparably high in both naive subsets but much lower in memory CD8+ T cells. Because surface CD5, which is linked to self-reactivity in mice, was comparable between the naive subsets, TCR interaction strength was also inferred from the physicochemical properties of TRB CDR3s. Compared with CXCR3-negative naive cells, CXCR3-positive naive cells had TRB CDR3s with higher hydrophobicity (lower Kidera factor 4), lower energy, and higher strength and volume indices.

Taken from cysteine to phenylalanine, the CDR3 has 15 residues. Only the protein sequence is given. Reading the germline V gene gives CDR1 SGHRS and CDR2 YFSETQ. The sequencer listed for this sample is NextSeq 550. The Human TCR Profiling Kit (MiLaboratory) was used to prepare UMI-labeled 5' RACE TRB cDNA libraries. cDNA synthesis used the entire amount of extracted RNA, and PCR amplification then used the entire amount of cDNA produced. Libraries were prepared in parallel with an identical number of PCR cycles. On the authors' methods: MIGEC and MiXCR extracted about 53,000 +/- 10,000 unique UMI-labeled TRB cDNA molecules per library, requiring at least two reads per UMI. An average of roughly 40,000 +/- 10,000 functional in-frame TRB CDR3 nucleotide clonotypes without stop codons was found per library. Diversity metrics, including normalized Shannon-Wiener and Chao1, were computed in VDJtools after downsampling to 5000 UMI-labeled TRB molecules per sample. VDJtools computed clonotype-size-weighted physicochemical properties of the central five CDR3 residues: interaction energy, strength, volume and Kidera factor 4. The reads were reprocessed in TCRdb, with one entry per CDR3 protein sequence and no accompanying DNA. V and J calls and clone size were set by TCRdb, not the authors. The table for this sample shows 45,000 to 65,000 distinct CDR3 sequences. The top ten clonotypes cover over 1.2% of the sample.

For each CD8+ T cell subset, flow sorting was done in triplicate, and some 300,000 cells per subset went directly into RLT lysis buffer. To keep memory contaminants out, a stringent definition of naive CD8+ T cells was applied: CD45RO-CCR7+CD27+CD95-. Standard density gradient centrifugation was used to isolate peripheral blood mononuclear cells from buffy coats. Naive CXCR3-negative and CXCR3-positive CD8+ T cells were flow-sorted using a FACSAria III. An RNeasy Mini Kit was used to extract total RNA from the sorted cells. About this clonotype itself: Its binding antigen is unknown.

This sequence was found in a human donor in good health. Some clones in this sample may be carry-over from other donors' samples. The sequenced material came from naive CXCR3- CD8+ T cells from blood. Interpreted using the paper, the cell subset or site label stands for: CD45RO-CCR7+CD27+CD95- naive CD8+ T cells lacking CXCR3 (TNR3-). The rearranged chain carries TRBV5-1 and TRBJ2-7; TCRdb names TRBD2, which stays unverified in the absence of DNA. The CDR3 protein sequence reads: CASSETSGGTYEQYF. Here the CDR3 is joined to the reference TRBV5-1 and TRBJ2-7 genes, and the full variable domain is: KAGVTQTPRYLIKTRGQQVTLSCSPISGHRSVSWYQQTPGQGLQFLFEYFSETQRNKGNFPGRFSGRQFSNSRSEMNVSTLELGDSALYLCASSETSGGTYEQYFGPGTRLTVT.